The 2 T cell receptor beta chains reported below all come from one sample, sequenced in a study of human T cells and chemical hapten exposure (dated by TCRdb to about 2021). Receptor libraries were prepared by RACE. Sequencing instrument: NextSeq 500. Using fastp at Q25 and MiXCR, TCRdb reprocessed the public reads and kept productive beta chains. Every CDR3 protein is listed once, alongside the most common genes and DNA of its rows. The sample has a few hundred thousand distinct CDR3 sequences on record, about 5% of them singletons. The ten largest account for approximately 8.2% of the sample. The time point label for this specimen denotes: pre-sensitization, week 0. The sample's treatment or condition, from its label and the paper: therapeutic diphenylcyclopropenone sensitization with weekly scalp DPC. The sequencing used whole blood, collected in connection with sensitization to the hapten diphenylcyclopropenone (DPC). The receptors come from a woman between 18 and 30 years old with alopecia areata. Some clones in this sample may be carry-over from other donors' samples.

The V call is TRBV7-3, the J call TRBJ2-2; either TRBD1 or TRBD2 may supply D (6 bases each). CDR3 length equals 18 residues. Per the germline V gene, CDR1 is SGHTA and CDR2 is FQGTGA. V was trimmed by 5 bases and J by 0 bases, leaving 19 bases between them. Written as DNA, the CDR3 is TGTGCCAGCAGCCGGGGGCCGGGGGCGGTCCCGAACACCGGGGAGCTGTTTTTT. The encoded protein is CASSRGPGAVPNTGELFF. The variable domain in full, completed from reference TRBV7-3 and TRBJ2-2, reads GAGVSQTPSNKVTEKGKYVELRCDPISGHTALYWYRQSLGQGPEFLIYFQGTGAADDSGLPNDRFFAVRPEGSVSTLKIQRTERGDSAVYLCASSRGPGAVPNTGELFFGEGSRLTVL.

This clonotype turned up a few times. The V and J genes are TRBV20-1 and TRBJ1-4; D is unresolved. Trimming left V 3 bases short and J 4 bases short, with 9 bases between. The length of the CDR3 is 13 residues. Germline V gene data show CDR1 as DFQATT and CDR2 as SNEGSKA (reference sequence). In DNA, the CDR3 is TGCAGTGCTAGCCGGCAAAATAATGAAAAACTGTTTTTT. This translates into CSASRQNNEKLFF.